These T cell receptor beta chains were read from a single sample in a study of cytomegalovirus exposure and HLA in healthy donors. Assay: immunoSEQ multiplex PCR; the TCRdb copy retains only in-frame clones and omits some. The repertoire table contains 190,000 or so clones. Source material: PBMCs. The receptors here all came from a boy between 10 and 17 years old in good health and CMV-seronegative. CDR3s include the opening cysteine and the closing phenylalanine or tryptophan. The order of the fields is CDR3 DNA, CDR3 protein, J gene, D gene, V gene. D genes are given only for firm matches.

TGTGCCAGCAGCGTAGCGCCGGGAGGGAAAGAGACCCAGTACTTC	CASSVAPGGKETQYF	TRBJ2-5	TRBD2	TRBV9
TGTGCCAGTGCTAGCGTTAGCACAGATACGCAGTATTTT	CASASVSTDTQYF	TRBJ2-3	.	TRBV19
TGTGCCAGCAGCTTTGGAGGGTTCGGCGGGGAGCTGTTTTTT	CASSFGGFGGELFF	TRBJ2-2	.	TRBV7-3
TGTGCCAGCACCCCAGGGTGGGGGGACCCCTACAATGAGCAGTTCTTC	CASTPGWGDPYNEQFF	TRBJ2-1	.	TRBV9
TGCGCCAGCAGCCAACCTACCCTCGCCCTGGCAGGGGGCGTCTATGGCTACACCTTC	CASSQPTLALAGGVYGYTF	TRBJ1-2	TRBD1	TRBV4-1
TGTGCCACCCGAGAGTTGTCCTACGAGCAGTACTTC	CATRELSYEQYF	TRBJ2-7	.	TRBV6-6
TGTGCCAGCACCACTAGCGGGGTGGCAGATACGCAGTATTTT	CASTTSGVADTQYF	TRBJ2-3	TRBD2	TRBV6-5
TGCGCCAGCAGCTTTGACAGGGGGCGAGGTCCCGCTGAAGCTTTCTTT	CASSFDRGRGPAEAFF	TRBJ1-1	TRBD1	TRBV4-1
TGTGCCAGCTCACCACCGCAGGGTAGGATATTTGGCTACACCTTC	CASSPPQGRIFGYTF	TRBJ1-2	.	TRBV18
TGTGCCAGCAGCTTAGGGGTCCCTACGGGGGAGCAGTACTTC	CASSLGVPTGEQYF	TRBJ2-7	.	TRBV7-2
TGCGCCAGCAGCTTCTCGGCGGGCGGCAATGAGCAGTTCTTC	CASSFSAGGNEQFF	TRBJ2-1	.	TRBV5-1
TGTGCCAGCAGTTACCCCGCGGGAGAGACCCAGTACTTC	CASSYPAGETQYF	TRBJ2-5	.	TRBV6-5
TGTGCCAGCAGCGTTGGAGCGGGGGGAAACACCGGGGAGCTGTTTTTT	CASSVGAGGNTGELFF	TRBJ2-2	TRBD2	TRBV13
TGTGCCAGCACCCATGGCGGGGGGAATCCCTACGAGCAGTACTTC	CASTHGGGNPYEQYF	TRBJ2-7	TRBD2	TRBV7-9
TGTGCCAGCAGCTACAGGGGATATCAGCCCCAGCATTTT	CASSYRGYQPQHF	TRBJ1-5	TRBD1	TRBV5-6
TGTGCCGGGGGCAGTTTCAATCAGCCCCAGCATTTT	CAGGSFNQPQHF	TRBJ1-5	.	TRBV19
TGCGCCAGCAGCTTGGCTACAGGGGATGGCGGCTACACCTTC	CASSLATGDGGYTF	TRBJ1-2	TRBD1	TRBV5-1
TGTGCTTCGGGGGGGGACTTCTACAATGAGCAGTTCTTC	CASGGDFYNEQFF	TRBJ2-1	TRBD2	TRBV5-6
TGTGCCAGCGTGCCCGGGACTAGCGGGGGAGCCGAAGCCGGGGAGCTGTTTTTT	CASVPGTSGGAEAGELFF	TRBJ2-2	TRBD2	TRBV4-2
TGTGCCAGCAGCTTAGTCGGACAGGGGAACACTGAAGCTTTCTTT	CASSLVGQGNTEAFF	TRBJ1-1	TRBD1	TRBV7-6
TGTGCCAGTGGGGGGACTACGGTAAAGCCCCCCTTGGTAATTGGTGGCTACACCTTC	CASGGTTVKPPLVIGGYTF	TRBJ1-2	.	TRBV19
TGTGCCAGCAGTGAGGCAGGGGCCAACAATAACTATGGCTACACCTTC	CASSEAGANNNYGYTF	TRBJ1-2	.	TRBV2
TGTGCCAGCGGTATGCGCCATGGCACTGAAGCTTTCTTT	CASGMRHGTEAFF	TRBJ1-1	.	TRBV2
TGTGCCAGCTCGTCGTTAAGGGCCCGGGGACAGGGAGTTGTTCAGCCCCAGCATTTT	CASSSLRARGQGVVQPQHF	TRBJ1-5	TRBD1	TRBV18
TGTGCCAGCAGCCTGGGACTAGCGAATTACAATGAGCAGTTCTTC	CASSLGLANYNEQFF	TRBJ2-1	TRBD2	TRBV7-3
TGCAGCGTTAGAACAGGGGGGGATGGCTACACCTTC	CSVRTGGDGYTF	TRBJ1-2	TRBD1	TRBV29-1
TGTGCCAGCAGTATAACCGGGAGCTCCTACGAGCAGTACTTC	CASSITGSSYEQYF	TRBJ2-7	.	TRBV5-4
TGTGCCATCAGAGGTGAGGGAACGACTAATGAAAAACTGTTTTTT	CAIRGEGTTNEKLFF	TRBJ1-4	.	TRBV10-3
TGTGCCAGCAGCCAAGACCAGCGGGGGGGCCGCGAGACCCAGTACTTC	CASSQDQRGGRETQYF	TRBJ2-5	TRBD2	TRBV4-2
TGTGCCAGCAGCTACCTAGCGGGCGCAGATACGCAGTATTTT	CASSYLAGADTQYF	TRBJ2-3	TRBD2	TRBV5-4
TGCGCCAGCAGCTTGGAAGCGGGGACCTATGGCTACACCTTC	CASSLEAGTYGYTF	TRBJ1-2	.	TRBV5-1
TGTGCCAGCAGACGTAGTCCCGCGGGAGGCTACACCTTC	CASRRSPAGGYTF	TRBJ1-2	.	TRBV6-5
TGTGCCAGCTCCAACCAGGGGGCCAATCAGCCCCAGCATTTT	CASSNQGANQPQHF	TRBJ1-5	TRBD1	TRBV18
TGTGCCAGTAGTATAGGTGGACCGGGGTATGGCTACACCTTC	CASSIGGPGYGYTF	TRBJ1-2	.	TRBV19
TGTGCCTGGAGTGGAGTGGTTCCCCCTACGCAGTATTTT	CAWSGVVPPTQYF	TRBJ2-3	.	TRBV30
TGTGCCAGCAGTTTTGACAGGGGCAATCAGCCCCAGCATTTT	CASSFDRGNQPQHF	TRBJ1-5	TRBD1	TRBV27
TGTGCCAGCAGTTTATTAGGGGAGGCGCCCCAGCATTTT	CASSLLGEAPQHF	TRBJ1-5	.	TRBV27
TGTGCCAGTAGTATGGGGATCGGGGGAAATGGTAATGAGCAGTTCTTC	CASSMGIGGNGNEQFF	TRBJ2-1	.	TRBV19
TGTGCCAGCAGCGTAGGGACAGGGGCTAACTATGGCTACACCTTC	CASSVGTGANYGYTF	TRBJ1-2	TRBD1	TRBV9
TGTGCCAGCAGCTTAGCGGGGTCGGCCGAGCAGTACTTC	CASSLAGSAEQYF	TRBJ2-7	.	TRBV7-3